This is a list of T cell receptor beta chains from one sample in a study of cytomegalovirus exposure and HLA in healthy donors. Clones were read by immunoSEQ multiplex PCR, and TCRdb kept only the in-frame ones, dropping some. Among around 130,000 clones, about 8.6% were seen once, and the ten largest hold less than 6.5%. Material: PBMCs. Receptors were obtained from a woman aged 40 to 50 in good health and CMV-seropositive. CDR3s include the opening cysteine and the closing phenylalanine or tryptophan. Each record gives: V gene, clone size, J gene, D gene, CDR3 protein, CDR3 DNA. A D gene is named only where the DNA matches it firmly. Only part of the rows carry a size: once, few, many, or a class if the clone is expanded.

V: TRBV19
size: few
J: TRBJ1-1
D: .
CDR3: CASTHRGAATEAFF
DNA: TGTGCCAGTACACACCGCGGGGCAGCCACTGAAGCTTTCTTT

V: TRBV18
size: .
J: TRBJ1-6
D: TRBD1
CDR3: CASSPFTTGTYSPLHF
DNA: TGTGCCAGCTCACCTTTTACGACAGGGACATACTCACCCCTCCACTTT

V: TRBV6-5
size: .
J: TRBJ2-5
D: .
CDR3: CASSRSGTLRGTQYF
DNA: TGTGCCAGCAGTCGGTCCGGGACACTGCGCGGGACCCAGTACTTC

V: TRBV6-1
size: .
J: TRBJ1-1
D: .
CDR3: CASRQINTEAFF
DNA: TGTGCCAGCAGACAGATAAACACTGAAGCTTTCTTT

V: TRBV27
size: .
J: TRBJ2-5
D: TRBD2
CDR3: CASSRTSGGPETQYF
DNA: TGTGCCAGCTCCCGGACTAGCGGGGGCCCAGAGACCCAGTACTTC

V: TRBV6-1
size: few
J: TRBJ1-6
D: .
CDR3: CASSEDWGVSSPLHF
DNA: TGTGCCAGCAGTGAAGATTGGGGGGTGTCATCACCCCTCCACTTT

V: TRBV6-1
size: .
J: TRBJ1-2
D: .
CDR3: CASTPSQGGNYGYTF
DNA: TGTGCCAGCACCCCATCCCAGGGAGGCAACTATGGCTACACCTTC

V: TRBV6-1
size: .
J: TRBJ1-5
D: TRBD1
CDR3: CASSVRQGVILDSNQPQHF
DNA: TGTGCCAGCAGTGTCCGACAGGGCGTAATCCTGGATAGCAATCAGCCCCAGCATTTT

V: TRBV4-1
size: .
J: TRBJ1-6
D: .
CDR3: CASSQDPQDNSPLHF
DNA: TGCGCCAGCAGCCAAGATCCACAGGATAATTCACCCCTCCACTTT

V: TRBV4-2
size: few
J: TRBJ2-7
D: TRBD1
CDR3: CASSQGTDPYYEQYF
DNA: TGTGCCAGCAGCCAGGGGACAGATCCGTACTACGAGCAGTACTTC

V: TRBV20-1
size: few
J: TRBJ1-2
D: .
CDR3: CSARDTGGETF
DNA: TGCAGTGCTAGAGACACCGGGGGGGAGACCTTC

V: TRBV6-4
size: .
J: TRBJ1-1
D: .
CDR3: CASSARGGTEAFF
DNA: TGTGCCAGCAGTGCCCGGGGGGGTACTGAAGCTTTCTTT

V: TRBV27
size: .
J: TRBJ2-2
D: .
CDR3: CASSLSVTFWTANTGELFF
DNA: TGTGCCAGCAGTTTATCGGTGACTTTCTGGACAGCGAACACCGGGGAGCTGTTTTTT

V: TRBV12-5
size: few
J: TRBJ2-5
D: TRBD2
CDR3: CASGFFGAGGPWETQYF
DNA: TGTGCTAGTGGTTTCTTTGGGGCGGGGGGGCCGTGGGAGACCCAGTACTTC

V: TRBV27
size: few
J: TRBJ1-4
D: .
CDR3: CASSLLLATNEKLFF
DNA: TGTGCCAGCAGTTTATTACTTGCAACTAATGAAAAACTGTTTTTT

V: TRBV5-4
size: few
J: TRBJ2-2
D: TRBD1
CDR3: CASSLLSGLTGGWSGELFF
DNA: TGTGCCAGCAGCTTGCTAAGTGGGTTGACAGGGGGCTGGTCCGGGGAGCTGTTTTTT

V: TRBV9
size: .
J: TRBJ2-7
D: .
CDR3: CASSPYGGAEQYF
DNA: TGTGCCAGCAGCCCCTACGGGGGTGCAGAGCAGTACTTC

V: TRBV5-8
size: .
J: TRBJ1-4
D: .
CDR3: CASSLEVGTRHEKLFF
DNA: TGTGCCAGCAGCTTGGAAGTCGGGACAAGGCATGAAAAACTGTTTTTT

V: TRBV18
size: .
J: TRBJ2-1
D: TRBD1
CDR3: CASSPGPRGGLTSYNEQFF
DNA: TGTGCCAGCTCACCAGGGCCTCGAGGGGGCTTGACCTCCTACAATGAGCAGTTCTTC

V: TRBV4-1
size: few
J: TRBJ1-4
D: .
CDR3: CASSQGPAAEKLFF
DNA: TGCGCCAGCAGTCAAGGGCCCGCGGCCGAAAAACTGTTTTTT

V: TRBV7-9
size: few
J: TRBJ1-4
D: .
CDR3: CASSPPDSSRLELFF
DNA: TGTGCCAGCAGCCCACCGGACAGCTCACGTTTGGAACTGTTTTTT

V: TRBV28
size: .
J: TRBJ2-1
D: TRBD2
CDR3: CASTISGAYNEQFF
DNA: TGTGCCAGCACGATTAGCGGGGCATACAATGAGCAGTTCTTC

V: TRBV11-2
size: few
J: TRBJ1-1
D: .
CDR3: CASSPWRGTEAFF
DNA: TGTGCCAGCAGCCCGTGGAGGGGCACTGAAGCTTTCTTT

V: TRBV27
size: few
J: TRBJ1-1
D: .
CDR3: CASTLTALNTEAFF
DNA: TGTGCCAGCACCCTGACAGCTCTGAACACTGAAGCTTTCTTT

V: TRBV2
size: .
J: TRBJ2-1
D: TRBD1
CDR3: CASSDGRGIDEQFF
DNA: TGTGCCAGCAGTGATGGCAGGGGGATCGATGAGCAGTTCTTC

V: TRBV30
size: .
J: TRBJ2-2
D: TRBD1
CDR3: CACLQGAQFGELFF
DNA: TGTGCCTGCTTACAGGGGGCCCAGTTCGGGGAGCTGTTTTTT

V: TRBV9
size: few
J: TRBJ1-3
D: .
CDR3: CASSVGGSSGNTIYF
DNA: TGTGCCAGCAGCGTAGGAGGGAGCTCTGGAAACACCATATATTTT

V: TRBV2
size: few
J: TRBJ1-2
D: .
CDR3: CASSEGSYGYTF
DNA: TGTGCCAGCAGTGAAGGCAGCTATGGCTACACCTTC

V: TRBV30
size: .
J: TRBJ2-2
D: TRBD1
CDR3: CAWRWGQVNTGELFF
DNA: TGTGCCTGGAGATGGGGACAGGTGAACACCGGGGAGCTGTTTTTT

V: TRBV6-5
size: .
J: TRBJ2-7
D: .
CDR3: CASSPGSHYEQYF
DNA: TGTGCCAGCAGCCCCGGGAGCCACTACGAGCAGTACTTC

V: TRBV25-1
size: .
J: TRBJ1-5
D: .
CDR3: CASSEGGIGGPQHF
DNA: TGTGCCAGCAGTGAGGGGGGTATTGGCGGGCCCCAGCATTTT

V: TRBV19
size: few
J: TRBJ1-1
D: .
CDR3: CASSIATLNTEAFF
DNA: TGTGCCAGTAGTATTGCGACATTGAACACTGAAGCTTTCTTT

V: TRBV4-1
size: .
J: TRBJ2-1
D: .
CDR3: CASSQDSRITLADEQFF
DNA: TGCGCCAGCAGCCAAGATTCGCGGATCACCTTGGCGGATGAGCAGTTCTTC

V: TRBV11-3
size: few
J: TRBJ2-7
D: TRBD1
CDR3: CASSFGGQGGTYEQYF
DNA: TGTGCCAGCAGCTTCGGGGGACAGGGTGGGACTTACGAGCAGTACTTC

V: TRBV5-1
size: few
J: TRBJ1-1
D: .
CDR3: CASSLQVLNTEAFF
DNA: TGCGCCAGCAGCTTACAGGTATTGAACACTGAAGCTTTCTTT

V: TRBV6-1
size: few
J: TRBJ1-1
D: TRBD1
CDR3: CAGDREGTEAFF
DNA: TGTGCCGGGGACAGGGAGGGCACTGAGGCTTTCTTT

V: TRBV2
size: few
J: TRBJ1-2
D: .
CDR3: CASSRTGGGYGYTF
DNA: TGTGCCAGCAGCCGGACGGGGGGCGGCTATGGCTACACCTTC

V: TRBV29-1
size: few
J: TRBJ2-2
D: TRBD2
CDR3: CSASSTSGYTGELFF
DNA: TGCAGCGCTTCGTCGACTAGCGGTTACACCGGGGAGCTGTTTTTT

V: TRBV5-1
size: .
J: TRBJ1-2
D: TRBD1
CDR3: CASSIQPGGISYGYTF
DNA: TGCGCCAGCAGCATTCAACCAGGGGGGATCAGCTATGGCTACACCTTC